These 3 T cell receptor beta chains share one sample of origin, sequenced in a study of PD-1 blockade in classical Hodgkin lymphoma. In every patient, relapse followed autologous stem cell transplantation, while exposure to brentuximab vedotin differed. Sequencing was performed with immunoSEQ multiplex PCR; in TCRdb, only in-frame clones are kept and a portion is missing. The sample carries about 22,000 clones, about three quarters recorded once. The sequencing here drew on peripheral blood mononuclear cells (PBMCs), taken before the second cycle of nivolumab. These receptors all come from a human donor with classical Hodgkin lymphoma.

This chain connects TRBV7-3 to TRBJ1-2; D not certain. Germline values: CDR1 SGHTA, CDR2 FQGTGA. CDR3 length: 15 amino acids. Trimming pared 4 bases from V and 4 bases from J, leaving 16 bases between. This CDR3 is CASSSPARAGYGYTF. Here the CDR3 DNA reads TGTGCCAGCAGCTCCCCCGCAAGGGCGGGCTATGGCTACACCTTC.

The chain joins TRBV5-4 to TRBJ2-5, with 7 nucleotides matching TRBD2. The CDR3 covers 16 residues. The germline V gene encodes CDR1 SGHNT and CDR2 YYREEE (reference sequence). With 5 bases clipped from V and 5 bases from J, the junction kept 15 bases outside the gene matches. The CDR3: CASSPRTSLPPETQYF. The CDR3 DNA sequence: TGTGCCAGCAGTCCGCGGACTAGTCTCCCCCCCGAGACCCAGTACTTC. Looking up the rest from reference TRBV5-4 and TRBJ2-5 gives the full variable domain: ETGVTQSPTHLIKTRGQQVTLRCSSQSGHNTVSWYQQALGQGPQFIFQYYREEENGRGNFPPRFSGLQFPNYSSELNVNALELDDSALYLCASSPRTSLPPETQYFGPGTRLLVL.

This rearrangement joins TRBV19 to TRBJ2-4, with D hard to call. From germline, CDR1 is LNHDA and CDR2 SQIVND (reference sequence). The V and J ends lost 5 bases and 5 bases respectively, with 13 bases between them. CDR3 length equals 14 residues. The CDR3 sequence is CASSASGRQNIQYF. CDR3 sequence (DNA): TGTGCCAGTAGTGCGTCCGGCAGGCAAAACATTCAGTACTTC.